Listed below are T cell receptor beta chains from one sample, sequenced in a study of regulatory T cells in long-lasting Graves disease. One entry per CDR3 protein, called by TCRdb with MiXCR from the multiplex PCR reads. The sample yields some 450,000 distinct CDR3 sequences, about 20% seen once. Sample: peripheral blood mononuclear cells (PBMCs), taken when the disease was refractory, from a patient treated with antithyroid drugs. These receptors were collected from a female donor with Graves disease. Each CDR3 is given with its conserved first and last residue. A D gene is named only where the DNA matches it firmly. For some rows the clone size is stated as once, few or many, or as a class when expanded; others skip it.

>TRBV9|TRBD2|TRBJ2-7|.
TGTGCCAGCAGCGTAGGAACTAGCGGGGTTTCCTACGAGCAGTACTTC
CASSVGTSGVSYEQYF
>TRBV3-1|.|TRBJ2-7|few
TGTGCCAGCAGCCAAGATGTGAGCAAGACCTACGAGCAGTACTTC
CASSQDVSKTYEQYF
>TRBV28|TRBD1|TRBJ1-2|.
TGTGCCAGCAGTTTGGGGACAGGGGGCTTCGGCTATGGCTACACCTTC
CASSLGTGGFGYGYTF
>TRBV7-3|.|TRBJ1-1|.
TGTGCCAGCAGCTTAGACAACCGGAACACTGAAGCTTTCTTT
CASSLDNRNTEAFF
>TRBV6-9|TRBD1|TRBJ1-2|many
TGTGCCAGCAGTTACTTACAGGGGGGGGGCTACACCTTC
CASSYLQGGGYTF
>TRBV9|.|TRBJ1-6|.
TGTGCCAGCAGCATCAGGACGGAAAATTCACCCCTCCACTTT
CASSIRTENSPLHF
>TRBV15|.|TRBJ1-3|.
TGTGCCACCAGCAGAGACCCTCTGAGGTCGGGAAACACCATATATTTT
CATSRDPLRSGNTIYF
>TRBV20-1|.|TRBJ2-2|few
TGCAGTGCTAGGTATCTGGGGACACCTAACACCGGGGAGCTGTTTTTT
CSARYLGTPNTGELFF
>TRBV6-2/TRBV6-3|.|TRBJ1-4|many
TGTGCCAGCAGTGAATCGGTAACAACTAATGAAAAACTGTTTTTT
CASSESVTTNEKLFF
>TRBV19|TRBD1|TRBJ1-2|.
TGTGCCACCGTGACAGGGAAAGGCTACACCTTC
CATVTGKGYTF
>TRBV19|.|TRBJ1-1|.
TGTGCCAGTAGTTCTTCGGGGGGCCGGAACACTGAAGCTTTCTTT
CASSSSGGRNTEAFF
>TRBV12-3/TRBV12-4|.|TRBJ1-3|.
TGTGCCAGCGGTGACTGGGGCCCTATGTCTGGAAACACCATATATTTT
CASGDWGPMSGNTIYF
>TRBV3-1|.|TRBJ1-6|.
TGTGCCAGCAGCCCCTCGGGGAGTTCTTCACCCCTCCACTTT
CASSPSGSSSPLHF
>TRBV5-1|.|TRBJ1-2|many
TGCGCCAGCAGCTCGGACCCGTATGGCTACACCTTC
CASSSDPYGYTF
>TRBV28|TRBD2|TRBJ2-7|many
TGTGCCAGCAGTAAATATGGGTCTAGCGGGAGAGGGGAGCAGTACTTC
CASSKYGSSGRGEQYF
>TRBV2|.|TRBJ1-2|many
TGTGCCAGCAACAGAAAGGATGGCTACACCTTC
CASNRKDGYTF
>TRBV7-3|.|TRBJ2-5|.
TGTGCCAGCAGCTTAACCGGCAGGGGTCTAGGAGAGACCCAGTACTTC
CASSLTGRGLGETQYF
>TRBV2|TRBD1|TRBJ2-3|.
TGTGCCAGCAGTGAAATTGGGACAGGGGAATCAGATACGCAGTATTTT
CASSEIGTGESDTQYF
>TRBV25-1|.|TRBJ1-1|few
TGTGCCAGCAGTCAGATAAGGCGGGAGAAGGCTGGAGCTTTCTTT
CASSQIRREKAGAFF
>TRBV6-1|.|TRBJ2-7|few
TGTGCCAGCAGTGGGGATCCTTCCTACGAGCAGTACTTC
CASSGDPSYEQYF
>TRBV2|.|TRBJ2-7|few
TGTGCCAGCAGTTGGGGGACACCAGGACCCTACGAGCAGTACTTC
CASSWGTPGPYEQYF
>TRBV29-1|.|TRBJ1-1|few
TGCAGCGTACTGAGGAACACTGAAGCTTTCTTT
CSVLRNTEAFF
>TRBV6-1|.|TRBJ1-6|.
TGTGCCAGCAGCCCCGCCCTGGGCGAGAATTCACCCCTCCACTTT
CASSPALGENSPLHF
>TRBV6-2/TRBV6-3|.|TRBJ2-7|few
TGTGCCAGCAGTTACCTCTCCCCCCGCGTCTACGAGCAGTACTTC
CASSYLSPRVYEQYF
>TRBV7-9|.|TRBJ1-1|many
TGTGCCAGCAGCTCAGGGGATGCTGAAGCTTTCTTT
CASSSGDAEAFF
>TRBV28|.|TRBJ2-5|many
TGTGCCAGCAAAGGTACGGGGATCGAGACCCAGTACTTC
CASKGTGIETQYF
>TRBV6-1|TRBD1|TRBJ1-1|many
TGTGCCAGCACCAAGTACCAGGGGGGCACTGAAGCTTTCTTT
CASTKYQGGTEAFF
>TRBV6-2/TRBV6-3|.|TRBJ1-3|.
TGTGCCAGCAGTTACCGGCGTACAACTGGAAACACCATATATTTT
CASSYRRTTGNTIYF
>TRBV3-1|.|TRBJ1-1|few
TGTGCCAGCAGCCAGACCCCTCGGGACACTGAAGCTTTCTTT
CASSQTPRDTEAFF
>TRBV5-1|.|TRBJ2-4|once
TGCGCCAGCAGCTTGGCCCAGTCCCCTTTACCTGGCAACATTCAGTACTTC
CASSLAQSPLPGNIQYF
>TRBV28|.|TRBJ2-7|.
TGTGCCAGCAGTTCCCATACCTCCGGGGCTAGCTACGAGCAGTACTTC
CASSSHTSGASYEQYF
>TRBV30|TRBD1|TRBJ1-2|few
TGTGCCTGGACTACAGGACAGGAGGAGAACTATGGCTACACCTTC
CAWTTGQEENYGYTF
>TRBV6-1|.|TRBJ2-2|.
TGTGCCAGCAGACTGGAGAGGTGGGCCAGGGACCTGTTTTTT
CASRLERWARDLFF
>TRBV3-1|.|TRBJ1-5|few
TGTGCCAGCAGCCAAGGGTTTGGCAATCAGCCCCAGCATTTT
CASSQGFGNQPQHF
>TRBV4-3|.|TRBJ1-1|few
TGCGCCAGCAGCCAAGACTGGGGAGGAGACACTGAAGCTTTCTTT
CASSQDWGGDTEAFF
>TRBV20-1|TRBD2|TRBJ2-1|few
TGCAGTGCCGGGACTAGCGGGAATGGTGAGCAGTTCTTC
CSAGTSGNGEQFF
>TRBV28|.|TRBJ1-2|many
TGTGCCAGCAGCCCCGGGTATGGCTACACCTTC
CASSPGYGYTF
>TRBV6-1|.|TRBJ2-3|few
TGTGCCAGCAGTGCCAGAGGGTGGGCAGATACGCAGTATTTT
CASSARGWADTQYF
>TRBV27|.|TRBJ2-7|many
TGTGCCAGCAGTTTACGAACCTCCTACGAGCAGTACTTC
CASSLRTSYEQYF
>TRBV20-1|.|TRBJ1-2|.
TGCAGTGCTGGGGCTAGTCCGGGAACAAACTATGGCTACACCTTC
CSAGASPGTNYGYTF
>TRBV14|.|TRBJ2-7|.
TGTGCCAGCAGCCAAAGTCATAGCGCAGGTCTTAATCACGAGCAGTACTTC
CASSQSHSAGLNHEQYF
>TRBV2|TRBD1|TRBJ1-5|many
TGTGCCAGCAGTGAGGACAGGGCTAGCGATGCCCAGCATTTT
CASSEDRASDAQHF
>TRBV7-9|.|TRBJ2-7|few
TGTGCCAGCAGCTTCCAGAGCGGATCCTACGAGCAGTACTTC
CASSFQSGSYEQYF
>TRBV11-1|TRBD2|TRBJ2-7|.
TGTGCCAGCAGCTTACTGCGGGGGAACTACGAGCAGTACTTC
CASSLLRGNYEQYF
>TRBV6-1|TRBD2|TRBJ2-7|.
TGTGCCAGCAGATCGGGACTAGCGTTATCCTACGAGCAGTACTTC
CASRSGLALSYEQYF